This entry features one T cell receptor beta chain sequence. Trimming removed 1 base at V and 5 bases at J, with 15 bases between. CDR3 length: 15 residues. Germline values: CDR1 SGHRS, CDR2 YFSETQ. In the original analysis: Nucleated cell counts were estimated from reference gene primer amplification. Sequencing used immunoSEQ multiplex PCR; TCRdb keeps in-frame clones, though not all of them. Clone size and V and J calls were adopted from that table, with D and trimming inferred from the DNA. The sample holds some 200,000 clones, around four fifths seen once. The entry originates in a study of blood T cell repertoires in COVID-19. On the study more broadly: Sources were T cells, B-cell-depleted T cells, or PBMCs; the material itself was cDNA or gDNA.

The rearrangement uses TRBV5-1 and TRBJ1-1; TRBD1 is a possible D gene (6 bases). The receptor comes from a human donor with acute or convalescent COVID-19. The donor label of this sample is uncertain. The specimen sequenced was peripheral blood. CDR3 sequence: CASSLQAGDGTEAFF. DNA of the CDR3: TGCGCCAGCAGCTTGCAGGCAGGGGACGGGACTGAAGCTTTCTTT.